This paragraph reports one T cell receptor (beta chain). The antigen is unknown. A J-beta primer mix and a sample-barcoded 5' primer were used in a second PCR of about 7 to 12 cycles. All samples gave at least 3 million CDR3-containing paired-end reads. TCRdb independently ran MiXCR on the 5' RACE reads; one entry per CDR3 protein. The sample has around 2 million distinct CDR3 sequences; about 39% are singletons. Trimming removed 6 bases at V and 9 bases at J, with 15 bases between. From germline, CDR1 is SGHTA and CDR2 FQGNSA. CDR3 length: 13 residues. The sample originates from a study of blood T cells in healthy people across ages. General observations from the study: Reliance upon unsorted PBMCs precluded definitive naive versus antigen-experienced comparison. Measured against age, TCR beta diversity per million T cells decreased in a roughly linear manner. Donors of long life had a larger count of naive CD4+ cells and greater diversity than aged donors.

The chain couples TRBV7-2 to TRBJ2-1; D possibly corresponds to TRBD1 (6 bases). This sequence originates from a human donor in good health. Sequenced sample: blood. The CDR3 DNA is TGTGCCAGCAGTAAACAGCAAGGGGGTGAGCAGTTCTTC. Amino acid sequence: CASSKQQGGEQFF.